Each of the 29 T cell receptor beta chains below was sequenced from the same sample in a study of regulatory T cells in long-lasting Graves disease. Arm-PCR of CDR3 regions and iRepertoire HTBI primers were used to build TCR beta libraries. TCRdb passed the multiplex PCR reads through MiXCR, listing each CDR3 protein once. The repertoire holds more than 350,000 distinct CDR3 sequences, with around 14% as singletons. The sample's time point: newly diagnosed GD, antithyroid drugs for less than 3 months. PBMC RNA served as the TCR library source. This sample also belongs to another study, concerning T cells in Graves' hyperthyroidism and ophthalmopathy.

Material: peripheral blood mononuclear cells (PBMCs), obtained at new diagnosis, from a patient treated with antithyroid drugs. The receptors shown here come from a young woman with Graves disease.

This clonotype was counted at least ten times. The chain employs TRBV7-9 and TRBJ1-5; 9 nucleotides match TRBD1. Germline-derived CDR1 and CDR2 are SEHNR and FQNEAQ (reference sequence). The CDR3 consists of 17 residues. Trimming at V came to 0 bases and at J to 3 bases, leaving 6 bases not matched to a gene. CDR3 DNA sequence: TGTGCCAGCAGCTTAGCGCCCAACAGGGGGCACAATCAGCCCCAGCATTTT. Amino acids: CASSLAPNRGHNQPQHF.

This clonotype was counted at least ten times. The chain links TRBV6-4 to TRBJ2-2, with 11 positions matching TRBD2. Germline CDR1 reads MRHNA; CDR2 reads SNTAGT. J was trimmed by 5 bases and V by 3 bases; bases with no gene match: 5. The CDR3 has 16 residues. The CDR3 DNA follows: TGTGCCAGCAGTGAAACTAGCGGGAGTATTACCGGGGAGCTGTTTTTT. This gives the protein CASSETSGSITGELFF.

The genes are TRBV20-1 and TRBJ2-7, with D unresolved. The CDR3 spans 11 residues. The germline CDR1 and CDR2 sequences are DFQATT and SNEGSKA (reference sequence). The germline V and J ends were trimmed by 3 bases and 6 bases, with 9 bases remaining between them. The CDR3 DNA reads TGCAGTGCTAGGGGGAAGTTCGAGCAGTACTTC. It codes for CSARGKFEQYF.

In its sample, this clonotype was seen many times. The rearrangement uses TRBV27 and TRBJ2-5; possible D gene TRBD1, 6 bases. Germline assignment: CDR1 MNHEY and CDR2 SMNVEV (reference sequence). With 6 bases removed from V and 1 base from J, the gap between germline ends came to 15 bases. The CDR3 spans 15 residues. CDR3 region: CASSLGGLGQETQYF. The CDR3 DNA is TGTGCCAGCAGCCTAGGGGGTCTGGGCCAAGAGACCCAGTACTTC.

This clonotype was observed many times. CDR3 coding DNA: TGCAGCGTTGAAACAGGGATAAATGAGCAGTTCTTC. This encodes CSVETGINEQFF. This sequence joins TRBV29-1 and TRBJ2-1; a weak D match, TRBD1 (6 bases). The ends were cut back, 2 bases at V and 7 bases at J, with 9 bases in the middle. CDR3 length: 12 residues. Germline loops: CDR1 SQVTM, CDR2 ANQGSEA.

The CDR3 nucleotides are TGCGCCAGCAGCCCGGACGGATTTAACTATGGCTACACCTTC. Protein sequence: CASSPDGFNYGYTF. The V and J genes are TRBV5-1 and TRBJ1-2; D is undetermined. The CDR3 totals 14 residues. The germline CDR1 and CDR2 sequences are SGHRS and YFSETQ. V was shortened by 4 bases and J by 1 base, with 11 bases between the two germline ends.

There are many counts of this clonotype. V is TRBV7-3 and J is TRBJ2-1, with D unresolved. The CDR3 length is 12 residues. The ends were cut back, 5 bases at V and 7 bases at J, with 9 bases in the middle. Germline CDR1 reads SGHTA; CDR2 reads FQGTGA. The CDR3 sequence: CASSINSNEQFF. The DNA for the CDR3 is TGTGCCAGCAGCATCAACTCGAATGAGCAGTTCTTC.

About this clonotype itself: This may come from a read error, since a much larger clone is one base off. The gene calls are TRBV5-6 and TRBJ2-1; D assignment may be TRBD1 or TRBD2 (6 bases each). Germline CDR1 is SGHDT and CDR2 is YYEEEE. The CDR3 totals 16 residues. This CDR3 is CTSSLGLGGSPNEQFF. Here the CDR3 DNA reads TGTACCAGCAGCTTGGGGTTGGGGGGCTCACCCAATGAGCAGTTCTTC.

This clonotype was observed at least ten times. V is TRBV3-1 and J is TRBJ2-1; the D gene is possibly TRBD1 (5 bases). CDR1 is LGHDT, CDR2 YNNKEL, per germline (reference sequence). This CDR3 contains 13 residues. Trimming took 2 bases from V and 8 from J, leaving 10 bases between them. The chain's CDR3 is CASSQLQVDEQFF. In DNA, the CDR3 is TGTGCCAGCAGCCAATTACAGGTCGATGAGCAGTTCTTC.

This clonotype was counted only a few times. The V gene is TRBV19, the J gene TRBJ2-1; TRBD2 aligns across 9 bases. The V and J ends lost 3 bases and 0 bases, in that order; junction bases with no gene match: 18. The CDR3 runs to 21 residues. Looked up from germline, CDR1 is LNHDA and CDR2 is SQIVND (reference sequence). This chain's CDR3 is CASSILWREREAGSSYNEQFF. As DNA, the CDR3 is TGTGCCAGTAGTATTCTGTGGCGCGAGCGGGAGGCCGGTAGCTCCTACAATGAGCAGTTCTTC.

There are many counts of this clonotype. The chain links TRBV30 to TRBJ1-2; D gene uncertain. The CDR3 is 14 amino acids. V was shortened by 5 bases and J by 3 bases, with 16 bases between the two germline ends. Germline V CDR1 and CDR2: GTSNPN, SVGIG (reference sequence). DNA of the CDR3: TGTGCCTGGCAACACATGGCCTCCCACTATGGCTACACCTTC. This codes for CAWQHMASHYGYTF.

The J gene is TRBJ1-4, the V gene TRBV9; 9 nucleotides line up with TRBD1. The J segment lost 5 bases and the V segment lost 3 bases, leaving 2 bases of the junction unmatched. The CDR3 loop spans 14 amino acids. Per germline, CDR1 SGDLS and CDR2 YYNGEE. CDR3 DNA: TGTGCCAGCAGCGCGGGACAGGGAAATGAAAAACTGTTTTTT. This codes for CASSAGQGNEKLFF.

Many counts were recorded for this clonotype. V is TRBV20-1 and J is TRBJ2-1, with 7 bases aligning to TRBD2. This CDR3 spans 18 amino acids. Trimming cost V 3 bases and J 0 bases; bases outside gene matches: 14. Germline CDR1 reads DFQATT; CDR2 reads SNEGSKA (reference sequence). In DNA, the CDR3 is TGCAGTGCTAGTTGGGCTAGCGGCCTCTTTAGCTCCTACAATGAGCAGTTCTTC. Amino acids: CSASWASGLFSSYNEQFF.

The gene calls are TRBV30 and TRBJ2-3; D is perhaps TRBD2 (6 bases). CDR1 and CDR2 from the germline V gene are GTSNPN and SVGIG (reference sequence). The CDR3 covers 17 residues. Trimming shortened V by 3 bases and J by 0 bases, and 19 bases separated the two germline ends. The CDR3, as DNA: TGTGCCTGGAGCGCCGGGGTTCTAGCGATTAGCACAGATACGCAGTATTTT. This gives the protein CAWSAGVLAISTDTQYF.

Many counts were recorded for this clonotype. The chain combines TRBV12-3 or TRBV12-4 with TRBJ1-1; 8 nucleotides agree with TRBD1. V dropped 5 bases and J dropped 10; count of bases not matched to a gene: 9. The CDR3 is 13 residues long. CDR3 loop: CASSRGQGRGAFF. The CDR3 coding sequence is TGTGCCAGCAGTCGCGGACAGGGAAGGGGAGCTTTCTTT.

Notes on this clonotype: A much larger clone lies one base from this, so it may be a read error. V usage is TRBV6-2 or TRBV6-3 and J usage is TRBJ2-7; no firm D call. The CDR3 loop spans 16 amino acids. Germline V lookup: CDR1 MNHEY, CDR2 SVGEGT. The CDR3 loop reads CASSYGPAASSYERYF. In DNA form, the CDR3 reads TGTGCCAGCAGTTACGGCCCTGCCGCTAGTTCCTACGAGCGGTACTTC.

This clonotype was detected only a few times. The chain has TRBV5-1 and TRBJ2-7, with TRBD2 identical over 10 bases. The trim removed 1 base at V and 3 bases at J, leaving 10 bases unmatched. CDR1 is SGHRS and CDR2 is YFSETQ in the germline V gene. This CDR3 region has 17 residues. CDR3 sequence (DNA): TGCGCCAGCAGCTTGTTTTTAGCGGGAGGACATAACTACGAGCAGTACTTC. Protein product: CASSLFLAGGHNYEQYF.

Only a few counts were recorded for this clonotype. With a much larger clone just one base away, this may be a read error. V is TRBV11-3 and J is TRBJ2-1; 11 bases align to TRBD2. There are 14 residues in the CDR3. Per germline, CDR1 SGHNT and CDR2 YENEEA. This CDR3 is CASTTSGAYNEQSF. The CDR3 region has the DNA TGTGCCAGTACGACTAGCGGGGCTTACAATGAGCAGTCCTTC.

The J gene is TRBJ2-1, the V gene TRBV19; TRBD1 matches 12 bases. Trimming took 10 bases from V and 6 from J; bases not matched to a gene: 7. The germline gives CDR1 LNHDA, CDR2 SQIVND (reference sequence). The CDR3 extends over 14 amino acids. The CDR3 is CANRDRGLRNEQFF. For the CDR3, the DNA is TGTGCCAACCGGGACAGGGGGCTGCGCAATGAGCAGTTCTTC.

This clonotype came up many times. This sequence joins TRBV28 and TRBJ1-5; the D is unclear. Trimming stripped 5 bases from V and 0 bases from J, with 8 bases between. This CDR3 spans 14 amino acids. Looked up from germline, CDR1 is MDHEN and CDR2 is SYDVKM. Here the CDR3 DNA reads TGTGCCAGCAGTGTTGAAAATAGCAATCAGCCCCAGCATTTT. Encoded protein: CASSVENSNQPQHF.

This clonotype came up many times. This chain joins TRBV12-3 or TRBV12-4 and TRBJ1-2; the match to TRBD1 covers 10 bases. Trimming removed 6 bases from V and 4 bases from J; junction bases left unmatched: 11. The CDR3 extends over 16 amino acids. The DNA of the CDR3 is TGTGCCAGCAGCTTGGGCCGGGACAGGGGATTCTATGGCTACACCTTC. It yields the protein CASSLGRDRGFYGYTF.

V and J are TRBV3-1 and TRBJ1-3, with a weak D call TRBD1 (5 bases). The CDR3 length is 15 residues. In germline, CDR1 is LGHDT, CDR2 YNNKEL (reference sequence). The V gene lost 4 bases and the J gene lost 4 bases, with 14 bases spanning the gap. The CDR3, as DNA: TGTGCCAGCAGCCCCCGGGGGGTAGGAGGAAACACCATATATTTT. As protein: CASSPRGVGGNTIYF.

This clonotype has at least ten counts. The chain uses TRBV28 and TRBJ1-5, with D hard to call. Germline V gene sequence: CDR1 MDHEN, CDR2 SYDVKM. This CDR3 is 14 amino acids long. Deletions cut 6 bases from V and 1 base from J, with 10 bases between. CDR3 DNA sequence: TGTGCCAGCAGCCCCCCCGGGAGCAATCAGCCCCAGCATTTT. Translating gives CASSPPGSNQPQHF.

The V call is TRBV20-1, the J call TRBJ2-5; 9 bases agree with TRBD2. The germline V gene has CDR1 DFQATT and CDR2 SNEGSKA (reference sequence). CDR3 size: 15 residues. Germline trimming cut 3 bases from V and 5 bases from J; bases unmatched to any gene: 10. The CDR3, as DNA: TGCAGTGCTAGGGTAGCGGGAGCTTCGGGGGAGACCCAGTACTTC. The encoded protein is CSARVAGASGETQYF.

This chain connects TRBV19 to TRBJ2-7, with D possibly being TRBD1 or TRBD2 (6 bases each). Germline-derived CDR1 and CDR2 are LNHDA and SQIVND (reference sequence). The ends were cut back, 3 bases at V and 5 bases at J, with 14 bases in the middle. CDR3 length: 14 amino acids. The CDR3 is CASSIAGGGDEQYF. In DNA, the CDR3 is TGTGCCAGTAGTATTGCCGGGGGCGGCGACGAGCAGTACTTC.

The rearrangement uses TRBV12-3 or TRBV12-4 and TRBJ2-3; 8 bases align to TRBD2. This CDR3 has 14 amino acids. J lost 4 bases, V lost 5 bases, and 5 bases had no gene match. CDR3: CASSAGLGADTQYF. Here the CDR3 DNA reads TGTGCCAGCAGTGCGGGACTAGGGGCAGATACGCAGTATTTT.

Points on this clonotype: A read error may explain this, as a much larger clone is one base away. The rearrangement links TRBV12-3 or TRBV12-4 to TRBJ2-1; D gene uncertain. Matching the DNA end better, TRBJ2-7 makes the J call doubtful. The CDR3 sequence is 17 residues long. CDR3 protein: CASSLTLTDSSYNEQYF. CDR3 coding DNA: TGTGCCAGCAGTCTGACCCTGACGGATAGCTCCTACAATGAGCAGTACTTC.

This clonotype occurred many times. The genes are TRBV18 and TRBJ2-1, with D tentatively TRBD1 (6 bases). Trimming took 8 bases from V and 8 from J, leaving 13 bases between them. The CDR3 totals 12 residues. Germline V CDR1 and CDR2: KGHSH, LQKENI. In nucleotides, the CDR3 is TGTGCCAGCGGACAGATGGTAGATGAGCAGTTCTTC. Translated: CASGQMVDEQFF.

The chain recombines TRBV29-1 with TRBJ2-1; no definite D call. The germline V gene encodes CDR1 SQVTM and CDR2 ANQGSEA. The CDR3 runs to 10 residues. V gave up 7 bases and J gave up 5 bases, with 6 bases separating them. CDR3 DNA sequence: TGCAGCGGCACGGACAATGAGCAGTTCTTC. Its translation is CSGTDNEQFF.